This entry lists 23 T cell receptor beta chains sequenced from one sample in a study of T-cell memory formation after mild COVID-19. TCRdb analysed the 5' RACE reads with MiXCR anew, one entry per CDR3 protein. The sample consists of fewer than 450,000 distinct CDR3 sequences, under 25% of them appearing once. Sequenced sample: PBMCs or a T cell subset sorted from them (not recorded which). The receptors come from an adult woman who had mild COVID-19 (a few samples of this study predate the infection). Cell type and time point are not known.

The chain employs TRBV18 and TRBJ1-1, with D perhaps matching TRBD1 (5 bases). Trimming took off 0 bases at V and 5 bases at J, with 16 bases between the two ends. CDR3 length: 16 amino acids. Per germline, CDR1 KGHSH and CDR2 LQKENI. The CDR3 loop reads CASSPPGSRVGTEAFF. In DNA, the CDR3 is TGTGCCAGCTCACCACCCGGGAGCAGGGTAGGGACTGAAGCTTTCTTT. Drawing the rest from reference TRBV18 and TRBJ1-1, the complete variable domain is NAGVMQNPRHLVRRRGQEARLRCSPMKGHSHVYWYRQLPEEGLKFMVYLQKENIIDESGMPKERFSAEFPKEGPSILRIQQVVRGDSAAYFCASSPPGSRVGTEAFFGQGTRLTVV.

The rearrangement joins TRBV9 to TRBJ1-1; possible D gene TRBD1, 6 bases. In germline, CDR1 is SGDLS, CDR2 YYNGEE. The CDR3 consists of 15 residues. V lost 10 bases and J lost 2, with 21 bases in between. The CDR3 sequence: CAFSDLGAENTEAFF. CDR3 DNA sequence: TGTGCCTTCTCAGATTTGGGGGCGGAAAACACTGAAGCTTTCTTT. Complete variable domain (other parts from reference TRBV9 and TRBJ1-1): DSGVTQTPKHLITATGQRVTLRCSPRSGDLSVYWYQQSLDQGLQFLIQYYNGEERAKGNILERFSAQQFPDLHSELNLSSLELGDSALYFCAFSDLGAENTEAFFGQGTRLTVV.

V gene TRBV2 combines with J gene TRBJ1-1; D uncertain. V gave up 1 base and J gave up 3 bases, with 9 bases separating them. The germline CDR1 and CDR2 sequences are SNHLY and FYNNEI. This CDR3 comprises 14 residues. The CDR3 here is CASSEDGSYTEAFF. CDR3 DNA: TGTGCCAGCAGTGAAGACGGGAGCTACACTGAAGCTTTCTTT.

This sequence joins TRBV2 and TRBJ2-1, with D possibly being TRBD1 or TRBD2 (5 bases each). CDR1 is SNHLY, CDR2 FYNNEI, per germline. V was cut by 3 bases and J by 1 base, with 19 bases left in between. The CDR3 is 18 residues long. The CDR3 region is CASSDPAGEGLSYNEQFF. The DNA for the CDR3 is TGTGCCAGCAGTGACCCTGCTGGTGAGGGGTTGTCCTACAATGAGCAGTTCTTC.

The table lists this clonotype with a few counts. The rearrangement uses TRBV10-3 and TRBJ1-1, with 10 bases matching TRBD1. The germline gives CDR1 ENHRY, CDR2 SYGVKD. V dropped 5 bases and J dropped 1; count of bases not matched to a gene: 4. The CDR3 is made up of 15 amino acids. The CDR3 region is CAISNRDRGNTEAFF. The CDR3 nucleotides are TGTGCCATCAGTAACCGGGACAGGGGGAACACTGAAGCTTTCTTT.

This clonotype came up a few times. The V call is TRBV5-1, the J call TRBJ2-3, with 11 nucleotides matching TRBD2. CDR1 SGHRS and CDR2 YFSETQ come from the germline V gene. The CDR3 runs 18 residues. V dropped 4 bases and J dropped 5; count of bases not matched to a gene: 15. Here the CDR3 DNA reads TGCGCCAGCAGCCCGCTAGGGGCTAGCGGGGGGCTGGGAGATACGCAGTATTTT. Its protein is CASSPLGASGGLGDTQYF.

The J gene is TRBJ2-7, the V gene TRBV5-6; D gene ambiguous. V was trimmed by 6 bases and J by 3 bases, leaving 16 bases between them. This CDR3 has 14 residues. CDR1 and CDR2 from the germline V gene are SGHDT and YYEEEE. CDR3 residues: CASKKFSWVYEQYF. The CDR3 DNA reads TGTGCCAGCAAGAAATTCTCCTGGGTCTACGAGCAGTACTTC.

There are many counts of this clonotype. The CDR3: CASSLSTLTDTQYF. CDR3 coding DNA: TGCGCCAGCAGCCTCAGCACGCTCACAGATACGCAGTATTTT. The J gene is TRBJ2-3, the V gene TRBV5-1; the D is unclear. The germline V gene has CDR1 SGHRS and CDR2 YFSETQ. V was shortened by 4 bases and J by 2 bases, with 11 bases between the two germline ends. There are 14 residues in the CDR3.

As DNA, the CDR3 is TGTGCTAGTGCCAGGGGGCAGGGGGACTACGAGCAGTACTTC. Translation: CASARGQGDYEQYF. J is TRBJ2-7 and V is TRBV12-5, with TRBD1 identical over 8 bases. Germline CDR1 LGHNT, CDR2 FRNRAP. The CDR3 is 14 amino acids. V was clipped by 7 bases and J by 3 bases; unmatched bases: 8. Combining the CDR3 with reference TRBV12-5 and TRBJ2-7 gives the whole variable domain DARVTQTPRHKVTEMGQEVTMRCQPILGHNTVFWYRQTMMQGLELLAYFRNRAPLDDSGMPKDRFSAEMPDATLATLKIQPSEPRDSAVYFCASARGQGDYEQYFGPGTRLTVT.

This clonotype showed up just a few times. The CDR3, as DNA: TGTGCCAGCAGGCGGGACACCAGTAATGAAAAACTGTTTTTT. It specifies CASRRDTSNEKLFF. The chain combines TRBV6-5 with TRBJ1-4; a possible D gene is TRBD1 (6 bases). CDR1 and CDR2 from the germline V gene are MNHEY and SVGAGI. The CDR3 is 14 amino acids. V was trimmed by 6 bases and J by 4 bases, leaving 12 bases between them.

This clonotype came up a few times. The chain joins TRBV4-1 to TRBJ2-7; D is perhaps TRBD2 (5 bases). This CDR3 is built from 15 residues. CDR1 is MGHRA, CDR2 YSYEKL, per germline. V lost 0 bases, J lost 3 bases, and 12 bases lay in between. The CDR3 DNA reads as TGCGCCAGCAGCCAAGATACTCGGGGATTCTACGAGCAGTACTTC. It encodes CASSQDTRGFYEQYF.

The CDR3, as DNA: TGCAGCGTTGAAAGCCGGAGGACTGAAGCTTTCTTT. It specifies CSVESRRTEAFF. The rearrangement uses TRBV29-1 and TRBJ1-1; D is unresolved. CDR1 and CDR2 (germline): SQVTM, ANQGSEA. This CDR3 spans 12 amino acids. With 2 bases removed from V and 5 bases from J, the gap between germline ends came to 9 bases.

This clonotype was observed at least ten times. J is TRBJ2-2 and V is TRBV11-3, with D hard to call. The CDR3 covers 13 residues. Germline V lookup: CDR1 SGHNT, CDR2 YENEEA. V was shortened by 2 bases and J by 3 bases, with 4 bases between the two germline ends. The CDR3 coding sequence is TGTGCCAGCAGCTTACGAGACACCGGGGAGCTGTTTTTT. Translated: CASSLRDTGELFF.

This clonotype was recorded at least ten times. J is TRBJ2-2 and V is TRBV12-3 or TRBV12-4, with D possibly being TRBD1 (6 bases). Trimming cost V 4 bases and J 7 bases, with 10 bases left between them. The CDR3 has 13 residues. CDR3 sequence reads: CASSSQGGGELFF. Here the CDR3 DNA reads TGTGCCAGCAGTTCACAGGGTGGCGGGGAGCTGTTTTTT.

This clonotype was recorded a few times. The chain is built from TRBV7-9 and TRBJ2-5, with TRBD1 as a possible D gene (6 bases). The germline V and J ends were trimmed by 5 bases and 2 bases, with 15 bases remaining between them. CDR1 is SEHNR and CDR2 is FQNEAQ in the germline V gene (reference sequence). This CDR3 is 15 amino acids long. CDR3: CASSAGQREQETQYF. The CDR3 DNA follows: TGTGCCAGCAGCGCAGGACAGCGAGAGCAAGAGACCCAGTACTTC. Variable domain in full (rest from reference TRBV7-9 and TRBJ2-5): DTGVSQNPRHKITKRGQNVTFRCDPISEHNRLYWYRQTLGQGPEFLTYFQNEAQLEKSRLLSDRFSAERPKGSFSTLEIQRTEQGDSAMYLCASSAGQREQETQYFGPGTRLLVL.

Ten or more counts support this clonotype. The J gene is TRBJ2-2, the V gene TRBV20-1; D gene ambiguous. The germline gives CDR1 DFQATT, CDR2 SNEGSKA (reference sequence). The CDR3 is 13 residues long. Trimming stripped 6 bases from V and 0 bases from J, with 8 bases between. In DNA form, the CDR3 reads TGCAGTGCCATCGGTCCGAACACCGGGGAGCTGTTTTTT. Amino acid sequence: CSAIGPNTGELFF.

V usage is TRBV20-1 and J usage is TRBJ2-5; D not resolved. Trimming shortened V by 7 bases and J by 4 bases, and 7 bases separated the two germline ends. Germline loops: CDR1 DFQATT, CDR2 SNEGSKA (reference sequence). There are 10 residues in the CDR3. CDR3 bases: TGCAGTGTGAAACGAGAGACCCAGTACTTC. It yields the protein CSVKRETQYF.

The V and J genes are TRBV5-1 and TRBJ2-7; D might be TRBD1 (6 bases). CDR1 and CDR2 (germline): SGHRS, YFSETQ. The CDR3 covers 17 residues. Between the trimmed V and J ends, which lost 0 bases and 1 base, there was a span of 17 bases. The CDR3 sequence is CASSLALGAGPSYEQYF. The CDR3 DNA is TGCGCCAGCAGCTTGGCCCTGGGGGCAGGGCCGTCCTACGAGCAGTACTTC.

This chain connects TRBV2 to TRBJ2-1; 7 nucleotides align to TRBD1. Germline-derived CDR1 and CDR2 are SNHLY and FYNNEI. This CDR3 has 15 residues. Trimming took 3 bases from V and 3 from J; bases not matched to a gene: 5. CDR3: CASSELPGGYNEQFF. CDR3 DNA sequence: TGTGCCAGCAGTGAGTTGCCAGGGGGCTACAATGAGCAGTTCTTC.

V is TRBV20-1 and J is TRBJ2-7; 7 bases are a match to TRBD2. J was trimmed by 0 bases and V by 0 bases; bases with no gene match: 5. The CDR3 is 15 amino acids. From germline, CDR1 is DFQATT and CDR2 SNEGSKA (reference sequence). In DNA form, the CDR3 reads TGCAGTGCTAGAGATCTTCGCGGGAGCTCCTACGAGCAGTACTTC. Its protein is CSARDLRGSSYEQYF.

This clonotype was counted between two and nine times. The CDR3 is CASSRDRREAFF. CDR3 nucleotides: TGTGCCAGCAGCAGAGACAGGCGGGAGGCTTTCTTT. The V and J genes are TRBV7-2 and TRBJ1-1, with a possible D match to TRBD1 (6 bases). Germline V gene lookup returns CDR1 SGHTA and CDR2 FQGNSA. Trimming stripped 5 bases from V and 11 bases from J, with 15 bases between. The CDR3 totals 12 residues.

V gene TRBV2 combines with J gene TRBJ2-3; TRBD2 matches at 15 bases. V lost 7 bases and J lost 2; bases outside the gene matches: 4. CDR1 SNHLY and CDR2 FYNNEI come from the germline V gene. The CDR3 sequence is 16 residues long. This CDR3 reads CASIGLAGGNTDTQYF. The CDR3 region has the DNA TGTGCCAGCATCGGACTAGCGGGGGGGAACACAGATACGCAGTATTTT.

The chain employs TRBV7-3 and TRBJ2-5; 11 bases line up with TRBD2. The CDR3 length is 15 residues. Germline V gene sequence: CDR1 SGHTA, CDR2 FQGTGA. V trimming: 5 bases; J trimming: 5 bases; junction bases outside the gene matches: 7. This CDR3 reads CASSQEGTSGETQYF. The CDR3 DNA reads TGTGCCAGCAGCCAGGAAGGGACTAGCGGTGAGACCCAGTACTTC.